The rows below give T cell receptor beta chains drawn from one sample of a study of molecular identifiers for immune sequencing clone quantification. TCRdb fed the PCR reads into MiXCR, producing one record per CDR3 protein. The sample includes thousands of distinct CDR3 sequences, around a third of them seen just once. The sample was naive CD8+ T cells from blood, with Jurkat cell RNA spiked in. Source of these receptors: a human donor in good health. Some libraries in this study had Jurkat cell RNA spiked in. CDR3s include the opening cysteine and the closing phenylalanine or tryptophan. A D gene is named only where the DNA matches it firmly. A clone size is listed for some rows: how often the clone was seen (once, few, many), or a class if it is expanded.

clone size	V gene	J gene	D gene	CDR3 protein	CDR3 DNA
.	TRBV7-2	TRBJ2-7	.	CASSLSGFYPYEQYF	TGTGCCAGCAGCTTATCTGGGTTCTACCCCTACGAGCAGTACTTC
.	TRBV7-2	TRBJ1-6	.	CASSSLASSYNSPLHF	TGTGCCAGCAGCTCGTTGGCCAGCTCCTATAATTCACCCCTCCACTTT
.	TRBV20-1	TRBJ2-7	TRBD2	CRAGTSLSYEQYF	TGCCGTGCAGGGACTAGCCTTTCCTACGAGCAGTACTTC
.	TRBV4-3	TRBJ2-3	.	CASSQDSATPSTDTQYF	TGCGCCAGCAGCCAAGATTCGGCTACCCCTAGCACAGATACGCAGTATTTT
medium-sized	TRBV7-9	TRBJ2-5	TRBD2	CASSLWTSGFQETQYF	TGTGCCAGCAGCCTCTGGACTAGCGGGTTCCAAGAGACCCAGTACTTC
medium-sized	TRBV7-2	TRBJ2-1	TRBD2	CASSLSTSGHNEQFF	TGTGCCAGCAGCTTATCGACTAGCGGTCACAATGAGCAGTTCTTC
few	TRBV2	TRBJ1-2	.	CASRGVYGYTF	TGTGCCAGCCGTGGGGTCTATGGCTACACCTTC
few	TRBV4-2	TRBJ1-1	.	CASSQNDETVNTEAFF	TGTGCCAGCAGCCAAAACGACGAGACAGTGAACACTGAAGCTTTCTTT
.	TRBV19	TRBJ1-1	TRBD1	CASSMGTGEAFF	TGTGCCAGTAGTATGGGGACAGGAGAAGCTTTCTTT
.	TRBV6-5	TRBJ2-5	.	CASRGWVQETQYF	TGTGCCAGCAGAGGCTGGGTTCAAGAGACCCAGTACTTC
large	TRBV29-1	TRBJ2-7	.	CSAWQGSEQYF	TGCAGCGCCTGGCAGGGGAGCGAGCAGTACTTC
few	TRBV28	TRBJ2-7	.	CASSPDTAYEQYF	TGTGCCAGCAGCCCCGACACCGCCTACGAGCAGTACTTC
.	TRBV4-3	TRBJ2-7	TRBD1	CASSPGTGADEQYF	TGCGCCAGCAGCCCCGGGACAGGGGCCGACGAGCAGTACTTC
.	TRBV2	TRBJ2-1	.	CASTEDSLNNEQFF	TGTGCCAGCACCGAGGACAGTCTTAACAATGAGCAGTTCTTC
.	TRBV4-2	TRBJ2-5	TRBD1	CASSQRDRGQETQYF	TGTGCCAGCAGCCAAAGGGACAGGGGCCAAGAGACCCAGTACTTC
few	TRBV6-5	TRBJ2-5	.	CASSYSFGYQETQYF	TGTGCCAGCAGTTACTCGTTTGGGTACCAAGAGACCCAGTACTTC
medium-sized	TRBV28	TRBJ1-1	TRBD1	CASRPNRGLVYGAFF	TGTGCCAGCAGACCCAACAGGGGGCTTGTTTATGGAGCTTTCTTT
.	TRBV9	TRBJ1-5	TRBD1	CASSATGKGQPQHF	TGTGCCAGCAGCGCGACAGGGAAGGGCCAGCCCCAGCATTTT
once	TRBV7-9	TRBJ2-3	TRBD2	CASSSYGTSGSMADTQYF	TGTGCCAGCAGCTCATACGGGACTAGCGGGAGTATGGCAGATACGCAGTATTTT
.	TRBV6-1	TRBJ1-3	.	CASSAGPFSGNTIYF	TGTGCCAGCAGTGCCGGGCCCTTCTCTGGAAACACCATATATTTT
.	TRBV6-2/TRBV6-3	TRBJ2-1	.	CASSYWLVPGDEQFF	TGTGCCAGCAGTTACTGGCTTGTTCCGGGGGATGAGCAGTTCTTC
medium-sized	TRBV28	TRBJ1-5	.	CASSWRPIQGWQPQHF	TGTGCCAGCAGCTGGCGCCCGATACAGGGTTGGCAGCCCCAGCATTTT
few	TRBV5-1	TRBJ1-2	.	CASSVDRQRSNYGYTF	TGCGCCAGCAGCGTAGACCGACAGAGATCTAACTATGGCTACACCTTC
.	TRBV28	TRBJ2-1	.	CASSFRIAWPNNEQFF	TGTGCCAGCAGTTTTAGGATAGCCTGGCCTAACAATGAGCAGTTCTTC
few	TRBV5-1	TRBJ1-5	.	CASSLYSGGDQPQHF	TGCGCCAGCAGCTTGTACAGCGGGGGTGATCAGCCCCAGCATTTT
.	TRBV20-1	TRBJ2-6	.	CSARSPGLRLSGANVLPF	TGCAGTGCCCGAAGCCCGGGTCTTCGGCTCTCTGGGGCCAACGTCCTGCCTTTC
.	TRBV4-2	TRBJ2-2	.	CASSPTGANTGELYF	TGTGCCAGCAGCCCGACGGGCGCGAACACCGGGGAGCTGTATTTT
few	TRBV11-2	TRBJ2-1	.	CASSPHFGGVGNEQFF	TGTGCCAGCAGCCCCCACTTCGGAGGGGTGGGAAATGAGCAGTTCTTC
few	TRBV20-1	TRBJ2-2	TRBD2	CSARGSIAGGDTGELFF	TGCAGTGCTAGGGGCTCGATAGCGGGAGGAGACACCGGGGAGCTGTTTTTT
medium-sized	TRBV2	TRBJ2-5	.	CASLAVQETQYF	TGTGCCAGCTTGGCAGTCCAAGAGACCCAGTACTTC
few	TRBV4-3	TRBJ1-1	.	CASSQGTAVLNTEAFF	TGCGCCAGCAGCCAAGGCACCGCGGTTCTGAACACTGAAGCTTTCTTT
medium-sized	TRBV19	TRBJ2-5	TRBD1	CASRDRGRQETQYF	TGTGCCAGCAGGGACAGGGGAAGGCAAGAGACCCAGTACTTC
.	TRBV14	TRBJ2-5	TRBD2	CASSQWEGGETQYF	TGTGCCAGCAGCCAGTGGGAGGGTGGAGAGACCCAGTACTTC
.	TRBV19	TRBJ1-5	.	CASSWWAGEDQPQHF	TGTGCCAGTAGTTGGTGGGCAGGGGAGGATCAGCCCCAGCATTTT
few	TRBV20-1	TRBJ2-3	TRBD2	CSANPPGLAGGSYF	TGCAGTGCTAACCCGCCGGGACTAGCGGGAGGGAGTTATTTT
.	TRBV18	TRBJ2-5	TRBD1	CASQNTGGQETQYF	TGTGCCAGCCAAAATACAGGGGGCCAAGAGACCCAGTACTTC
few	TRBV7-6	TRBJ2-2	.	CASSFPRGPGELFF	TGTGCCAGCAGCTTCCCGAGAGGGCCCGGGGAGCTGTTTTTT
.	TRBV4-1	TRBJ2-7	TRBD1	CASSSRDRVHEQYF	TGCGCCAGCAGCTCCCGGGACAGGGTCCACGAGCAGTACTTC
.	TRBV27	TRBJ2-6	.	CASSPAYSGANVLTF	TGTGCCAGCAGTCCCGCTTACTCTGGGGCCAACGTCCTGACTTTC
.	TRBV6-1	TRBJ2-1	TRBD2	CASNPSGTSYNEQFF	TGTGCCAGCAACCCTAGCGGGACCTCCTACAATGAGCAGTTCTTC
.	TRBV10-3	TRBJ2-7	.	CAISTDGYEQYF	TGTGCCATCAGTACCGACGGCTACGAGCAGTACTTC
few	TRBV7-3	TRBJ2-6	TRBD1	CASSFTGVSGTGVTGANVLTF	TGTGCCAGCAGCTTTACAGGGGTTTCCGGGACAGGGGTCACTGGGGCCAACGTCCTGACTTTC
.	TRBV28	TRBJ1-2	.	CASWGYGYTF	TGTGCCAGCTGGGGCTATGGCTACACCTTC
.	TRBV19	TRBJ2-3	.	CATGNGGHADSQYF	TGTGCCACCGGTAATGGGGGGCACGCAGATTCGCAGTATTTT
.	TRBV27	TRBJ2-7	TRBD1	CASSLIWTGIDEQYF	TGTGCCAGCAGTTTAATCTGGACAGGGATCGACGAGCAGTACTTC
.	TRBV2	TRBJ1-5	.	CASSEVGSNQPQHF	TGTGCCAGCAGTGAGGTAGGGTCCAATCAGCCCCAGCATTTT
few	TRBV4-3	TRBJ2-1	.	CASSLQGSYNEQFF	TGCGCCAGCAGCCTACAGGGTTCCTACAATGAGCAGTTCTTC
.	TRBV29-1	TRBJ2-5	.	CSVLRLGLQETQYF	TGCAGCGTGCTACGACTAGGCCTCCAAGAGACCCAGTACTTC
.	TRBV18	TRBJ1-6	.	CASSPGSLLGYNSPLHF	TGTGCCAGCTCACCGGGATCCCTCCTCGGATATAATTCACCCCTCCACTTT
few	TRBV13	TRBJ2-3	.	CASSPRGDTQYF	TGTGCCAGCAGCCCCAGGGGAGATACGCAGTATTTT
.	TRBV6-5	TRBJ2-3	.	CASNDRNTDTQYF	TGTGCCAGCAACGACAGGAACACAGATACGCAGTATTTT
.	TRBV7-9	TRBJ1-5	.	CASSPGTPDFGNQPQHF	TGTGCCAGCAGCCCAGGGACACCCGATTTTGGCAATCAGCCCCAGCATTTT